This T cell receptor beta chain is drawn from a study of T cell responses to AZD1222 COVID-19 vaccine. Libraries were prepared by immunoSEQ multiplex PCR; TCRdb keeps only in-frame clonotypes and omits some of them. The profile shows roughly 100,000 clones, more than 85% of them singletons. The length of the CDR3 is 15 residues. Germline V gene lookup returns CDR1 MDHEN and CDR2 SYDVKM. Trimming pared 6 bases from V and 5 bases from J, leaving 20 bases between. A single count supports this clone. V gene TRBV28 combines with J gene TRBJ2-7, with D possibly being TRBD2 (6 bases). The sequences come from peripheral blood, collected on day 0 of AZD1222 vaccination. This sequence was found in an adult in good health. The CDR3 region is CASRYYSGGSDEQYF. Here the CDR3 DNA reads TGTGCCAGCAGATATTATAGCGGAGGTAGCGACGAGCAGTACTTC.